The 9 T cell receptor beta chains listed next were all sequenced from one sample in a study of blood T cell repertoires in COVID-19. Profiling relied on immunoSEQ multiplex PCR, and the TCRdb table lists in-frame clones only, not all of them. The sample lists 390,000 or so clones, about nine tenths seen once, with roughly 1.4% in the top ten. The sequenced sample consisted of peripheral blood. The source is a woman between 25 and 40 years old with active or convalescent COVID-19.

V gene TRBV6-1 combines with J gene TRBJ2-7, with TRBD1 matching over 12 bases. The germline gives CDR1 MNHNS, CDR2 SASEGT. The V gene end was trimmed by 2 bases and the J gene end by 4 bases; junction bases not matched to a gene: 3. The CDR3 has 15 residues. The CDR3 DNA is TGTGCCAGCAGTGAAAAGGGACAGGGGGCTTACGAGCAGTACTTC. It specifies CASSEKGQGAYEQYF.

The chain links TRBV5-4 to TRBJ1-3; a possible D gene is TRBD1 (6 bases). The J call may be faulty, since TRBJ2-2 better matches the DNA end. CDR1 and CDR2 (germline): SGHNT, YYREEE (reference sequence). The CDR3 runs 15 residues. Here the CDR3 reads CASSLDRANTGELFF. The DNA of the CDR3 is TGTGCCAGCAGCTTGGACAGGGCGAACACCGGGGAGCTGTTTTTT.

The CDR3 region is CASRLGVETQYF. The CDR3 DNA sequence: TGTGCCAGCAGGCTAGGGGTGGAGACCCAGTACTTC. The gene calls are TRBV6-5 and TRBJ2-5, with D perhaps TRBD1 (5 bases). V was cut by 6 bases and J by 5 bases, with 10 bases left in between. The CDR3 loop spans 12 amino acids. Germline CDR1 is MNHEY and CDR2 is SVGAGI.

V usage is TRBV4-2 and J usage is TRBJ1-2; no clear D. V lost 1 base and J 7 bases, leaving 7 bases between the germline ends. This CDR3 region has 12 residues. Germline-derived CDR1 and CDR2 are LGHNA and YNFKEQ. CDR3 region: CASSQGSGGYTF. The CDR3 nucleotides read TGTGCCAGCAGCCAAGGATCGGGTGGCTACACCTTC.

This rearrangement joins TRBV5-1 to TRBJ2-1; 8 positions agree with TRBD2. This CDR3 contains 15 residues. V shed 4 bases, J shed 8 bases, and the junction held 11 bases outside the gene matches. The germline gives CDR1 SGHRS, CDR2 YFSETQ. CDR3 DNA sequence: TGCGCCAGCAGCCATGGCGGGAGGCGAGGGGATGAGCAGTTCTTC. As protein: CASSHGGRRGDEQFF.

This sequence joins TRBV3-1 (or the pseudogene TRBV3-2) and TRBJ1-2, with 9 bases aligning to TRBD1. The germline CDR1 and CDR2 sequences are LGHDT and YNNKEL (reference sequence). V was pared by 1 base and J by 7 bases, with 4 bases of the junction left unmatched. The CDR3 is 14 residues long. CDR3 sequence: CASSQAQGAVGYTF. Written as DNA, the CDR3 is TGTGCCAGCAGCCAAGCACAGGGGGCTGTTGGCTACACCTTC.

This clone has just one count. V gene TRBV7-9 combines with J gene TRBJ1-3; TRBD1 matches at 8 bases. The CDR3 has 16 residues. Germline CDR1 is SEHNR and CDR2 is FQNEAQ (reference sequence). V lost 3 bases to trimming and J lost 1 base; unmatched junction nucleotides: 5. This CDR3 is CASSLAGTGSGNTIYF. In DNA, the CDR3 is TGTGCCAGCAGCTTGGCCGGGACAGGTTCTGGAAACACCATATATTTT.

In this sample, this clone turned up a few times. The genes are TRBV15 and TRBJ1-2, with 8 positions matching TRBD1. This CDR3 comprises 19 residues. Germline CDR1 and CDR2: LNHNV and YYDKDF (reference sequence). The V segment lost 1 base and the J segment 5 bases; nucleotides outside the gene matches: 18. The CDR3 protein is CATSRGGRGRGKRGYGYTF. DNA of the CDR3: TGTGCCACCAGCAGAGGAGGCAGGGGGCGCGGGAAAAGAGGTTATGGCTACACCTTC. The full variable domain, its missing parts supplied by reference TRBV15 and TRBJ1-2, is DAMVIQNPRYQVTQFGKPVTLSCSQTLNHNVMYWYQQKSSQAPKLLFHYYDKDFNNEADTPDNFQSRRPNTSFCFLDIRSPGLGDTAMYLCATSRGGRGRGKRGYGYTFGSGTRLTVV.

The V and J genes are TRBV25-1 and TRBJ2-1, with no clear D. V was cut by 6 bases and J by 4 bases, with 7 bases left in between. Germline V gene data show CDR1 as MGHDK and CDR2 as SYGVNS. The CDR3 contains 12 residues. CDR3 DNA sequence: TGTGCCAGCAGACAGTTTTACAATGAGCAGTTCTTC. Translation: CASRQFYNEQFF. The whole variable domain, filled in from reference TRBV25-1 and TRBJ2-1, reads EADIYQTPRYLVIGTGKKITLECSQTMGHDKMYWYQQDPGMELHLIHYSYGVNSTEKGDLSSESTVSRIRTEHFPLTLESARPSHTSQYLCASRQFYNEQFFGPGTRLTVL.